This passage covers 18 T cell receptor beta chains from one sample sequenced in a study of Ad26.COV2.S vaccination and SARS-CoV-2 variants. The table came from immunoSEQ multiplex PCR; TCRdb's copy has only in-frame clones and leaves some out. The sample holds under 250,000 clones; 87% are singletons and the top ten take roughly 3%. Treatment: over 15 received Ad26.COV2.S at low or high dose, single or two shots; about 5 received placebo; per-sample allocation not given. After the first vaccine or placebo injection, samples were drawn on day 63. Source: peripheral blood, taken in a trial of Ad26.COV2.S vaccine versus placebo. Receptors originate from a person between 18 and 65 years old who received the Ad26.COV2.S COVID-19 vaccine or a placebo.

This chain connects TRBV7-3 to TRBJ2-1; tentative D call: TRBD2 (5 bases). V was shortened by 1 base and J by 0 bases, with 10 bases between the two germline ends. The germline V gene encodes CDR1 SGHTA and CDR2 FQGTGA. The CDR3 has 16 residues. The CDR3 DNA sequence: TGTGCCAGCAGCTTAATGGCGGGCAGCTCCTACAATGAGCAGTTCTTC. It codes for CASSLMAGSSYNEQFF.

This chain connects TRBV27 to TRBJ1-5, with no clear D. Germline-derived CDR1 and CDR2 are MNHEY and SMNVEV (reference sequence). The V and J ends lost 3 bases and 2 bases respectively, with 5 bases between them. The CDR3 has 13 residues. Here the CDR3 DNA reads TGTGCCAGCAGTTTGTTTGGCAATCAGCCCCAGCATTTT. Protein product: CASSLFGNQPQHF.

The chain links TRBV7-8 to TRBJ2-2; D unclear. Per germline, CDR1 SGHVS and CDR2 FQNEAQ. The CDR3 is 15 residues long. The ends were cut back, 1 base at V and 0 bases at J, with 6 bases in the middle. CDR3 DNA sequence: TGTGCCAGCAGCTTAGGGGCAGCGAACACCGGGGAGCTGTTTTTT. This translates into CASSLGAANTGELFF.

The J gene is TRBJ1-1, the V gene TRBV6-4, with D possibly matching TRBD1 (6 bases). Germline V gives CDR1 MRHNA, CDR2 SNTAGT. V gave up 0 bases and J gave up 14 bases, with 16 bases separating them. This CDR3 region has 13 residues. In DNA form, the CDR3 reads TGTGCCAGCAGTGACTCAGATAGGGGGGGGAGATTCTTT. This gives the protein CASSDSDRGGRFF.

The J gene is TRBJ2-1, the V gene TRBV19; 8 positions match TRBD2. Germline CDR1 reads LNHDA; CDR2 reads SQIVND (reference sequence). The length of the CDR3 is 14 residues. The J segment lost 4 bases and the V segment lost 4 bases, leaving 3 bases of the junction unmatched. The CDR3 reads CASSSSGGYNEQFF. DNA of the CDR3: TGTGCCAGTAGTAGCAGCGGGGGATACAATGAGCAGTTCTTC.

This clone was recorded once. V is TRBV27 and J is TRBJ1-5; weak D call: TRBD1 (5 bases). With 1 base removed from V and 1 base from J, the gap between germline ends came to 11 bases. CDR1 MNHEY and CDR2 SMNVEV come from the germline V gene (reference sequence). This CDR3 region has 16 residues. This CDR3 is CASSLWFRGSNQPQHF. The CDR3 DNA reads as TGTGCCAGCAGTTTATGGTTTAGGGGAAGCAATCAGCCCCAGCATTTT.

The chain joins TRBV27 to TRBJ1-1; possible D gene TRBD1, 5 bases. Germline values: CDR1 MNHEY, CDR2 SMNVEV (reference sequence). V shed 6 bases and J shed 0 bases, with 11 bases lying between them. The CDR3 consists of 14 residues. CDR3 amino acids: CASRGQVMNTEAFF. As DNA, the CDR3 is TGTGCCAGCAGGGGGCAGGTTATGAACACTGAAGCTTTCTTT.

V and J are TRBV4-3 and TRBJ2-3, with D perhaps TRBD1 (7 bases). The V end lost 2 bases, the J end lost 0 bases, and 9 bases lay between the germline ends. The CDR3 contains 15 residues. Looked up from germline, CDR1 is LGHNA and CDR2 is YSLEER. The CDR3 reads CASSQQGGSTDTQYF. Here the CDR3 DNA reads TGCGCCAGCAGCCAACAGGGGGGCAGCACAGATACGCAGTATTTT.

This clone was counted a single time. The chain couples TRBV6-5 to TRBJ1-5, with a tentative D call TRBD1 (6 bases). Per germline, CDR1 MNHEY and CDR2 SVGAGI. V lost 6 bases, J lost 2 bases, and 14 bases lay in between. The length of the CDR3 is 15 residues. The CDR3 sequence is CASRPDSLGNQPQHF. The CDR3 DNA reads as TGTGCCAGCAGACCGGACAGCCTGGGCAATCAGCCCCAGCATTTT.

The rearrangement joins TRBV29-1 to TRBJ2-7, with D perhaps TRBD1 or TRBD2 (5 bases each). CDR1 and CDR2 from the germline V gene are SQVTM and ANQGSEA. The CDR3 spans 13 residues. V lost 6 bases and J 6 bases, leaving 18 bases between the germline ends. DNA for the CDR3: TGCAGCGTGTATTTGGTCGGGGCCATCGAGCAGTACTTC. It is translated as CSVYLVGAIEQYF.

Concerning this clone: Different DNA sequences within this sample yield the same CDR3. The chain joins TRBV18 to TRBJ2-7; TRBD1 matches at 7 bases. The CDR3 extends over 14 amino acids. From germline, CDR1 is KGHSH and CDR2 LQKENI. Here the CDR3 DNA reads TGTGCCAGCTCACCGAACAGGGGTTCCTACGAGCAGTACGTT. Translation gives CASSPNRGSYEQYV.

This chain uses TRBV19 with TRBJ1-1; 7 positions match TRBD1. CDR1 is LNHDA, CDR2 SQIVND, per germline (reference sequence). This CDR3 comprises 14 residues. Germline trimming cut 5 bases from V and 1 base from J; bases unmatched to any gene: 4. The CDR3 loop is CASSGRTGNTEAFF. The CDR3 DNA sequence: TGTGCCAGTAGTGGGAGGACAGGGAACACTGAAGCTTTCTTT.

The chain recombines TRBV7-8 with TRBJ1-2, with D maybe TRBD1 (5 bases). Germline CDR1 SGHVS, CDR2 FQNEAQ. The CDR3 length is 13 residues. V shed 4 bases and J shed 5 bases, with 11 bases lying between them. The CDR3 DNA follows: TGTGCCAGCAGCTCCCCGGGGGGGTATGGCTACACCTTC. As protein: CASSSPGGYGYTF.

CDR3 amino acids: CASSNIGQGSSYEQYF. DNA of the CDR3: TGTGCCAGCAGCAACATAGGACAGGGGAGCTCCTACGAGCAGTACTTC. V usage is TRBV11-2 and J usage is TRBJ2-7; 9 nucleotides agree with TRBD1. The CDR3 sequence is 16 residues long. Germline V gene lookup returns CDR1 SGHAT and CDR2 FQNNGV. V was clipped by 5 bases and J by 0 bases; unmatched bases: 8.

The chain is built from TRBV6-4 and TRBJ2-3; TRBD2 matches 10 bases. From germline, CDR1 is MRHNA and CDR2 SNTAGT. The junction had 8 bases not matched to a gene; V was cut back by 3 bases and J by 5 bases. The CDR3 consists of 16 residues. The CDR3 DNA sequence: TGTGCCAGCAGTGAAAGCGGGGGGGCTGGAGGAGATACGCAGTATTTT. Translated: CASSESGGAGGDTQYF.

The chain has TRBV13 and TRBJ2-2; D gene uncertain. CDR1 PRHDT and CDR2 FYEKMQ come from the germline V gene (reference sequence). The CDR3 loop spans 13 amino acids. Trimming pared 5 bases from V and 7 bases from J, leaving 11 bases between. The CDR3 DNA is TGTGCCAGCAGCCCCCCGTTCCACGGGGAGCTGTTTTTT. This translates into CASSPPFHGELFF.

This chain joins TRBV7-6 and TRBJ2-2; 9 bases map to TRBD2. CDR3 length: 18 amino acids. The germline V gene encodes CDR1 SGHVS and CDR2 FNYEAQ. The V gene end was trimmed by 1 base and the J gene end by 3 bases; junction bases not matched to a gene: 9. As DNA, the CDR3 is TGTGCCAGCAGCTTAGTAAGGTCTGCGGGAGGGGACACCGGGGAGCTGTTTTTT. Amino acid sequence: CASSLVRSAGGDTGELFF.

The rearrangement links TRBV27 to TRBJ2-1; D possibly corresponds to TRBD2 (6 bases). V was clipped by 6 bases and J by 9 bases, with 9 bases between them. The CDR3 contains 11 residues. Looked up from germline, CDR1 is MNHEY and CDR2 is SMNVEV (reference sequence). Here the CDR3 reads CASREGVEQFF. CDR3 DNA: TGTGCCAGCAGGGAGGGTGTTGAGCAGTTCTTC.